The 20 T cell receptor beta chains listed next were all sequenced from one sample in a study of graft-versus-host responses after intestinal transplantation (dated by TCRdb to 2020 to 2023). Their antigens are not known. Library prep was done by the immunoSEQ multiplex PCR assay. The immuneACCESS repertoire file appears here via TCRdb, limited to in-frame rearrangements. These files lack a portion of the clones; in checked studies, under half of the deficit traces to unresolved V genes, and the cause of the others is not known. In this sample the table shows about 110,000 clones, approximately 94% of which occur a single time. The top ten clones comprise 0.2% to 0.25% of the sample. The meaning of the sample's time point label: cells obtained before transplantation from donor or recipient. The sample here was unstimulated CD4+ T cells sorted from spleen or lymph node cells, taken before transplant. Receptor source: a human donor who was the organ donor for an intestinal transplant.

The chain carries TRBV5-1 and TRBJ1-3, with D perhaps TRBD1 (5 bases). The CDR3 covers 15 residues. CDR1 and CDR2 (germline): SGHRS, YFSETQ. Trimming removed 0 bases from V and 0 bases from J, with 7 bases in between. The CDR3 loop is CASSLGQSSGNTIYF. In DNA form, the CDR3 reads TGCGCCAGCAGCTTGGGACAGTCCTCTGGAAACACCATATATTTT.

This chain joins TRBV5-1 and TRBJ2-7; D remains ambiguous. This CDR3 comprises 14 residues. The ends were cut back, 6 bases at V and 2 bases at J, with 15 bases in the middle. CDR1 is SGHRS and CDR2 is YFSETQ in the germline V gene. The CDR3 DNA sequence: TGCGCCAGCAAGCTTGTGCCCGAAACCTACGAGCAGTACTTC. Amino acid sequence: CASKLVPETYEQYF.

The chain links TRBV10-3 to TRBJ2-7; D remains ambiguous. The CDR3 consists of 14 residues. In germline, CDR1 is ENHRY, CDR2 SYGVKD. Trimming pared 2 bases from V and 1 base from J, leaving 9 bases between. Here the CDR3 DNA reads TGTGCCATCAGTGAGATCGGAAGGTCCTACGAGCAGTACTTC. This encodes CAISEIGRSYEQYF.

J is TRBJ2-7 and V is TRBV5-6; possibly TRBD1 for D (6 bases). Germline CDR1 SGHDT, CDR2 YYEEEE. The V end lost 1 base, the J end lost 11 bases, and 13 bases lay between the germline ends. This CDR3 is 12 amino acids long. CDR3 DNA: TGTGCCAGCAGCTTGAATACAGGGAAGGAGTACTTC. Protein sequence: CASSLNTGKEYF.

The rearrangement links TRBV30 to TRBJ1-1; D gene ambiguous. V was cut by 0 bases and J by 7 bases, with 9 bases left in between. The CDR3 extends over 12 amino acids. Germline CDR1 and CDR2: GTSNPN and SVGIG (reference sequence). The DNA for the CDR3 is TGTGCCTGGAGTGTCTCGGGTTTTGAAGCTTTCTTT. Protein product: CAWSVSGFEAFF.

The gene calls are TRBV6-5 and TRBJ1-5; 7 positions match TRBD1. The CDR3 runs 14 residues. V lost 11 bases and J lost 6; bases outside the gene matches: 13. Germline V lookup: CDR1 MNHEY, CDR2 SVGAGI. CDR3 sequence reads: CAVEGRGRGQPQHF. The CDR3 region has the DNA TGTGCCGTAGAGGGGAGGGGGCGTGGTCAGCCCCAGCATTTT.

With respect to this clone: Other DNA sequences within the sample encode an identical CDR3. The chain couples TRBV5-1 to TRBJ2-1; possible D gene TRBD2, 6 bases. This CDR3 is 14 amino acids long. Per the germline V gene, CDR1 is SGHRS and CDR2 is YFSETQ. V was trimmed by 0 bases and J by 4 bases, leaving 8 bases between them. CDR3 amino acids: CASSLEAGYNEQFF. CDR3 nucleotides: TGCGCCAGCAGCTTGGAGGCGGGATACAATGAGCAGTTCTTC.

This clone appeared once. The chain links TRBV7-9 to TRBJ1-3; no definite D call. V lost 1 base and J lost 0, with 7 bases in between. The CDR3 contains 15 residues. Germline CDR1 and CDR2: SEHNR and FQNEAQ (reference sequence). The DNA of the CDR3 is TGTGCCAGCAGCTTAGACGGGCTCTCTGGAAACACCATATATTTT. Residues: CASSLDGLSGNTIYF.

The J gene is TRBJ1-5, the V gene TRBV19, with a weak D call TRBD1 (5 bases). Trimming shortened V by 8 bases and J by 5 bases, and 16 bases separated the two germline ends. The CDR3 totals 14 residues. Per the germline V gene, CDR1 is LNHDA and CDR2 is SQIVND (reference sequence). For the CDR3, the DNA is TGTGCCAGTGGGGGAGACCGGAGCCATCAGCCCCAGCATTTT. This encodes CASGGDRSHQPQHF.

The J gene is TRBJ2-2, the V gene TRBV7-6; 7 bases fit TRBD2. CDR1 is SGHVS and CDR2 is FNYEAQ in the germline V gene. J was trimmed by 6 bases and V by 1 base; bases with no gene match: 5. This CDR3 comprises 15 residues. The DNA for the CDR3 is TGTGCCAGCAGCTTAGTTGCTAGCGGAGCCGGGGAGCTGTTTTTT. Its protein product is CASSLVASGAGELFF.

V usage is TRBV7-8 and J usage is TRBJ2-1, with D tentatively TRBD2 (6 bases). Germline values: CDR1 SGHVS, CDR2 FQNEAQ. Trimming took 1 base from V and 4 from J, leaving 17 bases between them. CDR3 length equals 17 residues. The CDR3 nucleotides are TGTGCCAGCAGCTTAGGGGTAGGGAGGTTTATTTACAATGAGCAGTTCTTC. The encoded protein is CASSLGVGRFIYNEQFF.

The chain links TRBV6-5 to TRBJ1-2; perhaps TRBD1 as D (5 bases). Germline assignment: CDR1 MNHEY and CDR2 SVGAGI. The germline V and J ends were trimmed by 5 bases and 4 bases, with 14 bases remaining between them. This CDR3 contains 14 residues. The CDR3 protein is CASSDTGFIYGYTF. The CDR3 DNA sequence: TGTGCCAGCAGTGATACAGGATTCATCTATGGCTACACCTTC.

This clone was picked up one time. This rearrangement joins TRBV2 to TRBJ2-4; no firm D call. Trimming removed 2 bases at V and 7 bases at J, with 12 bases between. There are 14 residues in the CDR3. CDR1 SNHLY and CDR2 FYNNEI come from the germline V gene. CDR3 in DNA: TGTGCCAGCAGTGAATCTCAGGTGTGGAACATTCAGTACTTC. Translated: CASSESQVWNIQYF.

J is TRBJ2-3 and V is TRBV18; no firm D call. This CDR3 is built from 14 residues. The ends were cut back, 3 bases at V and 1 base at J, with 8 bases in the middle. Germline CDR1 reads KGHSH; CDR2 reads LQKENI. The CDR3 loop is CASSPGWGTDTQYF. The CDR3 DNA follows: TGTGCCAGCTCACCCGGATGGGGCACAGATACGCAGTATTTT.

The chain has TRBV5-1 and TRBJ1-1; D is uncertain. The CDR3 totals 15 residues. Trimming removed 0 bases from V and 4 bases from J, with 13 bases in between. The germline V gene encodes CDR1 SGHRS and CDR2 YFSETQ. CDR3 coding DNA: TGCGCCAGCAGCTTGGAATCCAGGTTTGGCACTGAAGCTTTCTTT. Protein sequence: CASSLESRFGTEAFF.

The chain joins TRBV6-5 to TRBJ2-7, with TRBD2 as a possible D gene (5 bases). The germline V gene encodes CDR1 MNHEY and CDR2 SVGAGI. The CDR3 is made up of 14 amino acids. Trimming shortened V by 5 bases and J by 6 bases, and 17 bases separated the two germline ends. CDR3 loop: CASSLTRFGSEQYF. CDR3 sequence (DNA): TGTGCCAGCAGTCTAACTAGATTTGGAAGCGAGCAGTACTTC.

The J gene is TRBJ1-1, the V gene TRBV4-2, with D tentatively TRBD1 (5 bases). This CDR3 is 12 amino acids long. Per the germline V gene, CDR1 is LGHNA and CDR2 is YNFKEQ. V was cut by 5 bases and J by 5 bases, with 9 bases left in between. For the CDR3, the DNA is TGTGCCAGCAGCGCCCAGGGTACTGAAGCTTTCTTT. Its protein product is CASSAQGTEAFF.

The gene calls are TRBV6-5 and TRBJ1-2, with a weak D call TRBD1 (6 bases). The CDR3 is 14 amino acids. V gave up 6 bases and J gave up 8 bases, with 19 bases separating them. Germline-derived CDR1 and CDR2 are MNHEY and SVGAGI. This CDR3 reads CASSSTGLVGGYTF. In nucleotides, the CDR3 is TGTGCCAGCAGCTCCACAGGGCTGGTCGGGGGCTACACCTTC.

This rearrangement joins TRBV6-1 to TRBJ2-3, with 10 bases that match TRBD2. This CDR3 comprises 14 residues. Germline trimming cut 6 bases from V and 5 bases from J; bases unmatched to any gene: 5. Germline V lookup: CDR1 MNHNS, CDR2 SASEGT. The CDR3 here is CASRLAGELDTQYF. For the CDR3, the DNA is TGTGCCAGCAGGCTAGCGGGAGAGTTAGATACGCAGTATTTT.

The gene calls are TRBV6-1 and TRBJ1-6; D gene ambiguous. Germline-derived CDR1 and CDR2 are MNHNS and SASEGT. With 1 base removed from V and 0 bases from J, the gap between germline ends came to 7 bases. CDR3 length: 16 amino acids. The CDR3 reads CASSEVGSSYNSPLHF. DNA for the CDR3: TGTGCCAGCAGTGAAGTAGGAAGCTCCTATAATTCACCCCTCCACTTT.